Below are 32 T cell receptor beta chains sequenced from a single sample in a study of vaccination and CD4 T cells after COVID-19 (dated 2022 in TCRdb). Library generation was performed with PCR. Sequencing took place on an Illumina iSeq 100. TCR sequencing of DNA from cultured CD4+ T cells used the Oncomine TCR Beta short-read assay at the Johns Hopkins FTIC core. TCRdb itself trimmed the public reads at Q25 with fastp, ran MiXCR and retained productive beta chains. For every CDR3 protein sequence, its rows merge into one entry that carries the most common genes and DNA. The sample table shows 12,000 or so distinct CDR3 sequences, and roughly 47% are seen once. Roughly a third of the sample belongs to the ten largest clones. For these TCRs, the target antigens are not known. The treatment or condition label of this sample denotes: approximately 9-day PBMC culture with coronavirus spike peptide pools or control peptides (ViraFEST assay).

The sequenced material came from CD4+ T cells from blood, cultured in vitro. These receptors came from a human donor who had recovered from COVID-19.

The V and J genes are TRBV2 and TRBJ1-6; D remains ambiguous. Trimming removed 4 bases at V and 7 bases at J, with 14 bases between. This CDR3 comprises 15 residues. Germline CDR1 reads SNHLY; CDR2 reads FYNNEI. The CDR3 protein is CASSVEGPGNSPLHF. In DNA form, the CDR3 reads TGTGCCAGCAGTGTGGAAGGGCCGGGGAATTCACCCCTCCACTTT. Looking up the rest from reference TRBV2 and TRBJ1-6 gives the full variable domain: EPEVTQTPSHQVTQMGQEVILRCVPISNHLYFYWYRQILGQKVEFLVSFYNNEISEKSEIFDDQFSVERPDGSNFTLKIRSTKLEDSAMYFCASSVEGPGNSPLHFGNGTRLTVT.

The chain carries TRBV10-1 and TRBJ2-7; D is unresolved. There are 12 residues in the CDR3. Trimming removed 0 bases at V and 6 bases at J, with 6 bases between. Germline V gene sequence: CDR1 WNHNN, CDR2 SYGVQD (reference sequence). As DNA, the CDR3 is TGCGCCAGCAGTGAGTCGGTCGGCGAGCAGTACTTC. Translation gives CASSESVGEQYF.

This clonotype appeared once. The chain recombines TRBV24-1 with TRBJ1-2, with TRBD1 identical over 7 bases. The CDR3 sequence is 17 residues long. V trimming: 3 bases; J trimming: 5 bases; junction bases outside the gene matches: 14. Germline V CDR1 and CDR2: KGHDR, SFDVKD. The CDR3 sequence: CATSDGGSRDRAYGYTF. The CDR3 region has the DNA TGTGCCACCAGTGATGGCGGTTCCCGGGACAGAGCTTATGGCTACACCTTC.

DNA for the CDR3: TGTGCCAGCAGCTCGGACGGGGGCACTGAAGCTTTCTTT. It specifies CASSSDGGTEAFF. This chain joins TRBV5-5 and TRBJ1-1, with a possible D match to TRBD1 (5 bases). The CDR3 sequence is 13 residues long. Germline CDR1 and CDR2: SGHKS and YYEKEE (reference sequence). V was pared by 3 bases and J by 4 bases, with 10 bases between.

The rearrangement uses TRBV11-2 and TRBJ2-7; D call uncertain. Trimming removed 6 bases at V and 0 bases at J, with 9 bases between. Looked up from germline, CDR1 is SGHAT and CDR2 is FQNNGV. CDR3 length: 13 amino acids. The CDR3 DNA follows: TGTGCCAGCAGGATGACTGCCTCCTACGAGCAGTACTTC. Amino acid sequence: CASRMTASYEQYF.

Turning to this clonotype: An end of the junction differs from the germline gene, which may be a read error. V and J are TRBV4-2 and TRBJ2-2, with 8 bases fitting TRBD1. This CDR3 is 16 amino acids long. Germline CDR1 is LGHNA and CDR2 is YNFKEQ. The CDR3 spells CASSHRAPGQAGEPFF. In nucleotides, the CDR3 is TGTGCCAGCAGCCATAGGGCTCCGGGACAGGCCGGGGAGCCGTTTTTT.

This clonotype appeared a few times. The gene calls are TRBV2 and TRBJ1-2; D unclear. Germline V lookup: CDR1 SNHLY, CDR2 FYNNEI. V lost 5 bases and J 5 bases, leaving 6 bases between the germline ends. The CDR3 runs 11 residues. CDR3 in DNA: TGTGCCAGCAGTAGTGAATATGGCTACACCTTC. This codes for CASSSEYGYTF. The full variable domain, rest sourced from reference TRBV2 and TRBJ1-2, is EPEVTQTPSHQVTQMGQEVILRCVPISNHLYFYWYRQILGQKVEFLVSFYNNEISEKSEIFDDQFSVERPDGSNFTLKIRSTKLEDSAMYFCASSSEYGYTFGSGTRLTVV.

This clonotype was recorded once. The chain employs TRBV6-5 and TRBJ2-3, with D uncertain. Trimming took 4 bases from V and 6 from J, leaving 5 bases between them. Per germline, CDR1 MNHEY and CDR2 SVGAGI. CDR3 length equals 11 residues. This chain's CDR3 is CASSLLDTQYF. CDR3 nucleotides: TGTGCCAGCAGTTTATTGGATACGCAGTATTTT.

The chain is built from TRBV19 and TRBJ1-1, with D tentatively TRBD1 (5 bases). Germline values: CDR1 LNHDA, CDR2 SQIVND (reference sequence). The CDR3 is made up of 13 amino acids. Trimming removed 10 bases at V and 0 bases at J, with 12 bases between. The CDR3 coding sequence is TGTGCCACCAAGGGGTTTATGAACACTGAAGCTTTCTTT. Amino acids: CATKGFMNTEAFF. Drawing the rest from reference TRBV19 and TRBJ1-1, the complete variable domain is DGGITQSPKYLFRKEGQNVTLSCEQNLNHDAMYWYRQDPGQGLRLIYYSQIVNDFQKGDIAEGYSVSREKKESFPLTVTSAQKNPTAFYLCATKGFMNTEAFFGQGTRLTVV.

The gene calls are TRBV20-1 and TRBJ1-5; D may be TRBD1 (6 bases). V gave up 0 bases and J gave up 6 bases, with 15 bases separating them. The CDR3 has 15 amino acids. The germline V gene has CDR1 DFQATT and CDR2 SNEGSKA (reference sequence). In DNA, the CDR3 is TGCAGTGCTAGAGATTTAGGGGGAGCAGGTCAGCCCCAGCATTTT. As protein: CSARDLGGAGQPQHF.

The chain uses TRBV5-1 and TRBJ1-2; D is unclear. The germline V and J ends were trimmed by 0 bases and 1 base, with 1 base remaining between them. The length of the CDR3 is 12 residues. Germline CDR1 SGHRS, CDR2 YFSETQ. The DNA of the CDR3 is TGCGCCAGCAGCTTGGTTAACTATGGCTACACCTTC. This gives the protein CASSLVNYGYTF.

A few counts support this clonotype. The chain links TRBV11-2 to TRBJ1-2; the match to TRBD1 covers 7 bases. The germline V gene has CDR1 SGHAT and CDR2 FQNNGV. Trimming cost V 5 bases and J 4 bases; bases outside gene matches: 10. The length of the CDR3 is 15 residues. The CDR3 DNA is TGTGCCAGCAGCCCGCCCCGGGACAGCATCTATGGCTACACCTTC. Translating it yields CASSPPRDSIYGYTF.

The rearrangement uses TRBV6-1 and TRBJ1-6; 11 bases line up with TRBD1. The CDR3 spans 20 residues. CDR1 MNHNS and CDR2 SASEGT come from the germline V gene. Germline trimming cut 0 bases from V and 1 base from J; bases unmatched to any gene: 8. The CDR3 loop reads CASSEASDRGLTSYNSPLHF. In DNA, the CDR3 is TGTGCCAGCAGTGAAGCGTCGGACAGGGGGCTAACTTCCTATAATTCACCCCTCCACTTT.

Relative to its sample, this clonotype is medium-sized. The chain couples TRBV15 to TRBJ1-2; weak D call: TRBD1 (5 bases). The germline V gene has CDR1 LNHNV and CDR2 YYDKDF (reference sequence). The CDR3 covers 13 residues. V lost 3 bases to trimming and J lost 4 bases, with 9 bases between them. The CDR3, as DNA: TGTGCCACCAGCAGTCGGGGGAGCTATGGCTACACCTTC. This sequence encodes CATSSRGSYGYTF.

In this sample, this clonotype turned up a few times. The V and J genes are TRBV2 and TRBJ2-5, with 7 positions matching TRBD1. The germline V gene encodes CDR1 SNHLY and CDR2 FYNNEI. J was trimmed by 4 bases and V by 7 bases; bases with no gene match: 15. The CDR3 contains 16 residues. CDR3 DNA sequence: TGTGCCAGCATTCCCGGCGGAGAGGGGGCCTTAGAGACCCAGTACTTC. Residues: CASIPGGEGALETQYF.

This clonotype was observed a few times. The chain recombines TRBV11-2 with TRBJ1-5; D remains unclear. V was trimmed by 5 bases and J by 4 bases, leaving 9 bases between them. The CDR3 spans 13 residues. CDR1 and CDR2 (germline): SGHAT, FQNNGV. This chain's CDR3 is CASSAEFNQPQHF. For the CDR3, the DNA is TGTGCCAGCAGCGCGGAGTTTAATCAGCCCCAGCATTTT.

V is TRBV6-1 and J is TRBJ2-2, with 9 bases identical to TRBD1. After removal of 10 bases from V and 4 bases from J, the junction contained 7 bases not matched to a gene. CDR1 MNHNS and CDR2 SASEGT come from the germline V gene. This CDR3 contains 14 residues. This chain's CDR3 is CATYRGRGTGELFF. The CDR3 bases are TGTGCCACCTACAGGGGGCGCGGCACCGGGGAGCTGTTTTTT.

This sequence joins TRBV15 and TRBJ1-4; the D gene is possibly TRBD1 (6 bases). The CDR3 sequence is 15 residues long. V lost 0 bases and J 5 bases, leaving 10 bases between the germline ends. Germline V gene lookup returns CDR1 LNHNV and CDR2 YYDKDF (reference sequence). The CDR3 here is CATSRDRTENEKLFF. The CDR3, as DNA: TGTGCCACCAGCAGAGACCGGACAGAGAATGAAAAACTGTTTTTT.

The chain carries TRBV5-1 and TRBJ2-5, with 14 bases identical to TRBD2. The CDR3 loop spans 17 amino acids. In germline, CDR1 is SGHRS, CDR2 YFSETQ. J was trimmed by 2 bases and V by 4 bases; bases with no gene match: 7. The CDR3 DNA is TGCGCCAGCAGCCGGACTAGCGGGGGGCACCTACAAGAGACCCAGTACTTC. It is translated as CASSRTSGGHLQETQYF.

The rearrangement joins TRBV5-4 to TRBJ2-7; 11 bases agree with TRBD2. The CDR3 length is 15 residues. Germline loops: CDR1 SGHNT, CDR2 YYREEE (reference sequence). Trimming took 4 bases from V and 0 from J; bases not matched to a gene: 3. In nucleotides, the CDR3 is TGTGCCAGCAGCCATACTAGCGGGGGCTCCTACGAGCAGTACTTC. Protein sequence: CASSHTSGGSYEQYF. The entire variable domain, with the rest obtained from reference TRBV5-4 and TRBJ2-7, is as follows: ETGVTQSPTHLIKTRGQQVTLRCSSQSGHNTVSWYQQALGQGPQFIFQYYREEENGRGNFPPRFSGLQFPNYSSELNVNALELDDSALYLCASSHTSGGSYEQYFGPGTRLTVT.

J is TRBJ2-7 and V is TRBV12-3 or TRBV12-4; 12 nucleotides agree with TRBD1. The V segment lost 4 bases and the J segment 7 bases; nucleotides outside the gene matches: 8. The CDR3 contains 15 residues. CDR3 DNA sequence: TGTGCCAGCAGTTCTGGGGGACAGGGGGCGCGAGAGCAGTACTTC. This gives the protein CASSSGGQGAREQYF.

The chain combines TRBV7-9 with TRBJ2-1, with D possibly TRBD2 on 7 matching bases. V lost 1 base and J lost 6, with 13 bases in between. The CDR3 has 15 residues. Per germline, CDR1 SEHNR and CDR2 FQNEAQ (reference sequence). The CDR3 DNA follows: TGTGCCAGCAGCTTAGGGGGGGGCGGCCTCAATGAGCAGTTCTTC. Its translation is CASSLGGGGLNEQFF.

The chain uses TRBV7-9 and TRBJ2-5; 7 nucleotides agree with TRBD1. Looked up from germline, CDR1 is SEHNR and CDR2 is FQNEAQ (reference sequence). V trimming: 1 base; J trimming: 5 bases; junction bases outside the gene matches: 4. The CDR3 covers 14 residues. The CDR3 is CASSLEGARETQYF. CDR3 sequence (DNA): TGTGCCAGCAGCTTAGAGGGGGCGCGTGAGACCCAGTACTTC.

The chain has TRBV7-9 and TRBJ1-5, with a tentative D call TRBD1 (6 bases). The germline V gene has CDR1 SEHNR and CDR2 FQNEAQ (reference sequence). Trimming left V 5 bases short and J 3 bases short, with 17 bases between. The CDR3 sequence is 16 residues long. The CDR3 DNA follows: TGTGCCAGCAGCCGCCATATGGGGGACAACAATCAGCCCCAGCATTTT. Amino acids: CASSRHMGDNNQPQHF.

This clonotype occurred once. The rearrangement uses TRBV11-3 and TRBJ2-3, with 14 bases identical to TRBD2. This CDR3 has 16 residues. Unmatched junction bases numbered 9, after V lost 5 bases and J lost 8 bases. CDR1 and CDR2 (germline): SGHNT, YENEEA. CDR3 amino acids: CASSPRGLAGEGTQYF. For the CDR3, the DNA is TGTGCCAGCAGCCCCCGGGGACTAGCGGGGGAGGGTACGCAGTATTTT.

The table lists this clonotype with a few counts. The chain is built from TRBV6-5 and TRBJ1-1; no reliable D call. The V and J ends lost 2 bases and 3 bases respectively, with 13 bases between them. CDR1 MNHEY and CDR2 SVGAGI come from the germline V gene. This CDR3 contains 15 residues. This chain's CDR3 is CASSYQETPYTEAFF. In DNA, the CDR3 is TGTGCCAGCAGTTACCAAGAAACACCCTACACTGAAGCTTTCTTT.

This clonotype was found a few times. This rearrangement joins TRBV10-3 to TRBJ1-4; possibly TRBD1 for D (5 bases). CDR1 and CDR2 (germline): ENHRY, SYGVKD. The CDR3 covers 13 residues. V was cut by 5 bases and J by 5 bases, with 9 bases left in between. This CDR3 is CAISLGTNEKLFF. In nucleotides, the CDR3 is TGTGCCATCAGTCTCGGGACCAATGAAAAACTGTTTTTT.

The J gene is TRBJ1-6, the V gene TRBV6-1; TRBD1 is a possible D gene (6 bases). With 3 bases removed from V and 11 bases from J, the gap between germline ends came to 11 bases. In germline, CDR1 is MNHNS, CDR2 SASEGT. The CDR3 loop spans 13 amino acids. CDR3 coding DNA: TGTGCCAGCAGTGAGACAGGTTTAACACCCCTCCACTTT. This sequence encodes CASSETGLTPLHF.

The chain recombines TRBV11-3 with TRBJ2-3; D remains unclear. Germline V gives CDR1 SGHNT, CDR2 YENEEA. The CDR3 covers 14 residues. The V and J ends lost 2 bases and 2 bases respectively, with 8 bases between them. CDR3 residues: CASSLRQYTDTQYF. The CDR3 coding sequence is TGTGCCAGCAGCTTACGGCAGTACACAGATACGCAGTATTTT.

The chain is built from TRBV7-9 and TRBJ1-2, with D tentatively TRBD1 (6 bases). Germline-derived CDR1 and CDR2 are SEHNR and FQNEAQ (reference sequence). The CDR3 consists of 13 residues. Deletions cut 5 bases from V and 6 bases from J, with 13 bases between. CDR3 nucleotides: TGTGCCAGCAGCCTGCAGGGGAGGGATGGCTACACCTTC. Protein: CASSLQGRDGYTF.

V gene TRBV7-2 combines with J gene TRBJ1-2; 10 bases are shared with TRBD1. Germline V gene data show CDR1 as SGHTA and CDR2 as FQGNSA. This CDR3 has 15 amino acids. The junction had 5 bases not matched to a gene; V was cut back by 5 bases and J by 2 bases. The CDR3 spells CASSGRQGANYGYTF. CDR3 in DNA: TGTGCCAGCAGCGGTAGACAGGGGGCGAACTATGGCTACACCTTC.

The chain recombines TRBV20-1 with TRBJ1-4; D possibly corresponds to TRBD1 (5 bases). This CDR3 is 15 amino acids long. V was shortened by 6 bases and J by 6 bases, with 20 bases between the two germline ends. Germline CDR1 is DFQATT and CDR2 is SNEGSKA (reference sequence). Here the CDR3 reads CSAKDPATEDEKLFF. The CDR3 DNA reads as TGCAGTGCCAAGGATCCGGCGACAGAGGATGAAAAACTGTTTTTT.